This T cell receptor (beta chain) originates from a study of cytomegalovirus exposure and HLA in healthy donors. The germline CDR1 and CDR2 sequences are MNHNS and SASEGT. The V end lost 2 bases, the J end lost 9 bases, and 7 bases lay between the germline ends. The CDR3 covers 11 residues. PCR primers comprised 60 Vbeta and 13 Jbeta primers. The method was immunoSEQ multiplex PCR; TCRdb's version includes in-frame clones alone and lacks a portion of them. The sample lists about 98,000 clones, more than 60% occurring once. A few counts support this clone. This TCR was recovered from a man in his late teens or twenties in good health and CMV-seropositive. The V call is TRBV6-1, the J call TRBJ1-1; TRBD1 might be the D (5 bases). The specimen was PBMCs. CDR3 coding DNA: TGTGCCAGCAGTGAACAGGGAAAAGCTTTCTTT. Its protein product is CASSEQGKAFF.